Listed here are 2 T cell receptor beta chains from one sample, sequenced in a study of T-cell memory formation after mild COVID-19. MiXCR, run by TCRdb on the 5' RACE reads, gives a single entry per CDR3 protein. The repertoire holds about 260,000 distinct CDR3 sequences, with 16% as singletons. The sample taken for sequencing was PBMCs or a T cell subset sorted from them (not recorded which). These receptors were taken from a man aged 18 to 29 who had mild COVID-19 (a few samples of this study predate the infection). Cell type and time point are not known.

The sample holds a few counts of this clonotype. The V call is TRBV12-3 or TRBV12-4, the J call TRBJ2-7; no clear D gene. V gave up 6 bases and J gave up 3 bases, with 9 bases separating them. There are 12 residues in the CDR3. The CDR3: CASRRPGYEQYF. The CDR3 bases are TGTGCCAGCAGGCGACCGGGCTACGAGCAGTACTTC.

V is TRBV7-2 and J is TRBJ1-2, with D possibly TRBD1 on 5 matching bases. Trimming took off 1 base at V and 4 bases at J, with 13 bases between the two ends. Per the germline V gene, CDR1 is SGHTA and CDR2 is FQGNSA. The CDR3 totals 15 residues. In DNA, the CDR3 is TGTGCCAGCAGCTTAGGGGGCAGGGAAGGCTATGGCTACACCTTC. This gives the protein CASSLGGREGYGYTF.